A selection of T cell receptor beta chains follows, all from one sample in a study of T cells in Graves' hyperthyroidism and ophthalmopathy. A single record per CDR3 protein comes from TCRdb applying MiXCR to the multiplex PCR reads. The sample has 300,000 to 400,000 distinct CDR3 sequences; 11% to 15% are singletons. The specimen sequenced was blood. These receptors all come from a woman aged 55-70 years with Graves' hyperthyroidism. Each CDR3 is given with its conserved first and last residue. A D gene is named only where the DNA matches it firmly. The size of a clone is reported for some rows only, either as once, few or many, or as a class for expanded clones.

v_gene: TRBV12-3/TRBV12-4; abundance: many; d_gene: .; j_gene: TRBJ2-7; CDR3nt: TGTGCCAGCAGGCCTTTGTCCGGGGCCCACGAGCAGTACTTC; CDR3aa: CASRPLSGAHEQYF
v_gene: TRBV11-2; abundance: many; d_gene: .; j_gene: TRBJ1-3; CDR3nt: TGTGCCAGCAGCTTGATTCGGCGCAAGAGCTCTGGAAACACCATATATTTT; CDR3aa: CASSLIRRKSSGNTIYF
v_gene: TRBV11-2; abundance: many; d_gene: TRBD2; j_gene: TRBJ2-3; CDR3nt: TGTGCCAGCAGCTCCCCGCCGAGACTAGCGGGAGTATCGGATACGCAGTATTTT; CDR3aa: CASSSPPRLAGVSDTQYF
v_gene: TRBV30; abundance: many; d_gene: TRBD1; j_gene: TRBJ1-1; CDR3nt: TGTGCCTGGTGGCCGGGGCAGGAGGGGGCAGCTTTCTTT; CDR3aa: CAWWPGQEGAAFF
v_gene: TRBV30; abundance: many; d_gene: .; j_gene: TRBJ1-1; CDR3nt: TGTGCCTGGAGCCCCGGACTTCTAACACTGAAGGCTTTCTTT; CDR3aa: CAWSPGLLTLKAFF
v_gene: TRBV6-1; abundance: many; d_gene: TRBD1; j_gene: TRBJ2-7; CDR3nt: TGTGCCAGCAACCCGGGACAGAACTCCTACGAGCAGTACTTC; CDR3aa: CASNPGQNSYEQYF
v_gene: TRBV6-1; abundance: .; d_gene: .; j_gene: TRBJ2-2; CDR3nt: TGTGCCAGCAGTGAAGGGGGGTTCTACACCGGGGAGCTGTTTTTT; CDR3aa: CASSEGGFYTGELFF
v_gene: TRBV6-9; abundance: .; d_gene: .; j_gene: TRBJ2-7; CDR3nt: TGTGCCAGCAGTTCGGACTACCCCCAGACACACGAGCAGTACTTC; CDR3aa: CASSSDYPQTHEQYF
v_gene: TRBV2; abundance: .; d_gene: .; j_gene: TRBJ2-3; CDR3nt: TGTGCCAGCAGGGGACTTTTCACAGATACGCAGTATTTT; CDR3aa: CASRGLFTDTQYF
v_gene: TRBV7-2; abundance: .; d_gene: TRBD1; j_gene: TRBJ1-2; CDR3nt: TGTGCCAGCAGCTTAACGGGGACAGATTACTATGGCTACACCTTC; CDR3aa: CASSLTGTDYYGYTF
v_gene: TRBV6-2/TRBV6-3; abundance: many; d_gene: TRBD2; j_gene: TRBJ2-7; CDR3nt: TGTGCCAGCAGTTACTCACTGGCTCGGCTAGCGGGAGAAGGCGAGCAGTACTTC; CDR3aa: CASSYSLARLAGEGEQYF
v_gene: TRBV20-1; abundance: many; d_gene: TRBD2; j_gene: TRBJ2-1; CDR3nt: TGCAGTGCCCAGGGACTAGCGCCCGTGTACCGAGGCAATGAGCAGTTCTTC; CDR3aa: CSAQGLAPVYRGNEQFF
v_gene: TRBV30; abundance: .; d_gene: .; j_gene: TRBJ2-7; CDR3nt: TGTGCCTGGAGTGTGACAGGCCCATTATACGAGCAGTACTTC; CDR3aa: CAWSVTGPLYEQYF
v_gene: TRBV20-1; abundance: few; d_gene: .; j_gene: TRBJ2-7; CDR3nt: TGCAGTGCAGGCGCCGGGGGCTGGGCCTACGAGCAGTACTTC; CDR3aa: CSAGAGGWAYEQYF
v_gene: TRBV11-1; abundance: .; d_gene: .; j_gene: TRBJ1-6; CDR3nt: TGTGCCAGCAGCCAGTCGGTAGCGAATTCACCCCTCCACTTT; CDR3aa: CASSQSVANSPLHF
v_gene: TRBV5-5; abundance: few; d_gene: .; j_gene: TRBJ1-4; CDR3nt: TGTGCCAGCACTCCAGCAACTAATGAAAAACTGTTTTTT; CDR3aa: CASTPATNEKLFF
v_gene: TRBV12-5; abundance: few; d_gene: TRBD2; j_gene: TRBJ2-3; CDR3nt: TGTGCTAGTGGTATTGGGGCTAGCGGGAATCCAGATACGCAGTATTTT; CDR3aa: CASGIGASGNPDTQYF
v_gene: TRBV24-1; abundance: .; d_gene: .; j_gene: TRBJ2-3; CDR3nt: TGTGCCACCAGCGGGTTGGTTGATACGCAGTATTTT; CDR3aa: CATSGLVDTQYF
v_gene: TRBV5-6; abundance: .; d_gene: .; j_gene: TRBJ2-6; CDR3nt: TGTGCCAGCAGCTTGGACTCCTACTCTGGGGCCAACGTCCTGACTTTC; CDR3aa: CASSLDSYSGANVLTF
v_gene: TRBV29-1; abundance: many; d_gene: .; j_gene: TRBJ2-1; CDR3nt: TGCAGCGTTGACTGGGTTCCGGATGAGCAGTTCTTC; CDR3aa: CSVDWVPDEQFF
v_gene: TRBV24-1; abundance: .; d_gene: .; j_gene: TRBJ2-1; CDR3nt: TGTGCCACCAGCGACGGGTACAATGAGCAGTTCTTC; CDR3aa: CATSDGYNEQFF
v_gene: TRBV12-3/TRBV12-4; abundance: few; d_gene: TRBD1; j_gene: TRBJ2-7; CDR3nt: TGTGCCAGCAGTCCCCGGGACAGGGGATGCGAGCAGTACTTC; CDR3aa: CASSPRDRGCEQYF
v_gene: TRBV5-5; abundance: many; d_gene: .; j_gene: TRBJ1-2; CDR3nt: TGTGCCAGCAGCTTGGCTCGCACGGATTACTATGGCTACACCTTC; CDR3aa: CASSLARTDYYGYTF
v_gene: TRBV30; abundance: many; d_gene: .; j_gene: TRBJ2-7; CDR3nt: TGTGCCTGGAGTCCCACTAATAGCGAGCAGTACTTC; CDR3aa: CAWSPTNSEQYF
v_gene: TRBV5-1; abundance: many; d_gene: .; j_gene: TRBJ2-2; CDR3nt: TGCGCCAGCAGCCCAGGGACGGGCACCGGGGAGCTGTTTTTT; CDR3aa: CASSPGTGTGELFF
v_gene: TRBV5-1; abundance: many; d_gene: .; j_gene: TRBJ1-2; CDR3nt: TGCGCCAGCAGCCACCCCGGGAACAGCTATGGCTACACCTTC; CDR3aa: CASSHPGNSYGYTF
v_gene: TRBV6-5; abundance: many; d_gene: TRBD2; j_gene: TRBJ2-7; CDR3nt: TGTGCCAGCAGTTACTCGGGGGTAGCGGGAGGGTATTACGAGCAGTACTTC; CDR3aa: CASSYSGVAGGYYEQYF
v_gene: TRBV28; abundance: many; d_gene: .; j_gene: TRBJ2-2; CDR3nt: TGTGCCAGCAGTTCCCCCGGGGACCCAAGGGGCGGGGAGCTGTTTTTT; CDR3aa: CASSSPGDPRGGELFF
v_gene: TRBV3-1; abundance: many; d_gene: .; j_gene: TRBJ2-3; CDR3nt: TGTGCCAGCAGCCAAGATGGGACTAGCACAGATACGCAGTATTTT; CDR3aa: CASSQDGTSTDTQYF
v_gene: TRBV20-1; abundance: .; d_gene: .; j_gene: TRBJ2-7; CDR3nt: TGCAGTGCCGTCCGGCAAGAGGGCCGCGAGCAGTACTTC; CDR3aa: CSAVRQEGREQYF
v_gene: TRBV12-5; abundance: many; d_gene: TRBD1; j_gene: TRBJ2-3; CDR3nt: TGTGCTAGTGGTTCCCCCAACAGGGGAATCGATACGCAGTATTTT; CDR3aa: CASGSPNRGIDTQYF
v_gene: TRBV20-1; abundance: many; d_gene: .; j_gene: TRBJ2-5; CDR3nt: TGCAGTGCTAGACTCGCCGGGGGCGGGATGGGGGAGACCCAGTACTTC; CDR3aa: CSARLAGGGMGETQYF
v_gene: TRBV27; abundance: few; d_gene: .; j_gene: TRBJ2-7; CDR3nt: TGTGCCAGCAGTTCTAGGGGATCCGCCTACGAGCAGTACTTC; CDR3aa: CASSSRGSAYEQYF
v_gene: TRBV7-9; abundance: many; d_gene: .; j_gene: TRBJ2-2; CDR3nt: TGTGCCAGCAGCTTACTGAACACCGGGGAGCTGTTTTTT; CDR3aa: CASSLLNTGELFF
v_gene: TRBV6-6; abundance: many; d_gene: .; j_gene: TRBJ1-1; CDR3nt: TGTGCCAGCAGTTACTCCGCGGGGCAGGACACTGAAGCTTTCTTT; CDR3aa: CASSYSAGQDTEAFF
v_gene: TRBV28; abundance: many; d_gene: TRBD1; j_gene: TRBJ2-7; CDR3nt: TGTGCCAGCAGTTCACCGGGACAGGGGAGCCTCTACGAGCAGTACTTC; CDR3aa: CASSSPGQGSLYEQYF
v_gene: TRBV19; abundance: few; d_gene: TRBD1; j_gene: TRBJ2-7; CDR3nt: TGTGCCAGTAGCCCCACCGGGACAGCGAACTACGAGCAGTACTTC; CDR3aa: CASSPTGTANYEQYF
v_gene: TRBV3-1; abundance: many; d_gene: TRBD1; j_gene: TRBJ2-7; CDR3nt: TGTGCCAGCAGCCAAGGGACAGGGGGCTACTACGAGCAGTACTTC; CDR3aa: CASSQGTGGYYEQYF
v_gene: TRBV7-9; abundance: many; d_gene: .; j_gene: TRBJ2-7; CDR3nt: TGTGCCAGCAGCTTAGAGGGGTCAGGGCGGACCGAGCAGTACTTC; CDR3aa: CASSLEGSGRTEQYF
v_gene: TRBV24-1; abundance: many; d_gene: .; j_gene: TRBJ2-3; CDR3nt: TGTGCCACCAGTGATTTGGAGTTTGGGGGCACAGATACGCAGTATTTT; CDR3aa: CATSDLEFGGTDTQYF
v_gene: TRBV19; abundance: .; d_gene: .; j_gene: TRBJ2-5; CDR3nt: TGTGCCAGTAGTGAGACGGCCCAAGAGACCCAGTACTTC; CDR3aa: CASSETAQETQYF
v_gene: TRBV20-1; abundance: many; d_gene: .; j_gene: TRBJ1-5; CDR3nt: TGCAGTGCTAGAGAGTTGGGGAGCAATCAGCCCCAGCATTTT; CDR3aa: CSARELGSNQPQHF
v_gene: TRBV20-1; abundance: many; d_gene: .; j_gene: TRBJ1-6; CDR3nt: TGCAGTGCTAGAGCATTCGTGGCAGGGATTGACTCCTATAATTCACCCCTCCACTTT; CDR3aa: CSARAFVAGIDSYNSPLHF
v_gene: TRBV6-1; abundance: many; d_gene: TRBD1; j_gene: TRBJ1-2; CDR3nt: TGTGCCAGCAGAGGGACAGGATCTTCTAACTATGGCTACACCTTC; CDR3aa: CASRGTGSSNYGYTF
v_gene: TRBV6-1; abundance: many; d_gene: .; j_gene: TRBJ2-1; CDR3nt: TGTGCCAGCAGTCGAGGGGCCTTCAATGAGCAGTTCTTC; CDR3aa: CASSRGAFNEQFF
v_gene: TRBV20-1; abundance: few; d_gene: TRBD1; j_gene: TRBJ2-7; CDR3nt: TGCAGTGCTACCCGGCTATGGGACAGCTCCTACGAGCAGTACTTC; CDR3aa: CSATRLWDSSYEQYF
v_gene: TRBV28; abundance: many; d_gene: TRBD2; j_gene: TRBJ2-7; CDR3nt: TGTGCCAGCACCCGCTGGACTAGCGGGAGGGCCGGTTACGAGCAGTACTTC; CDR3aa: CASTRWTSGRAGYEQYF
v_gene: TRBV10-3; abundance: many; d_gene: .; j_gene: TRBJ1-4; CDR3nt: TGTGCCATCAGTGACGACAGGCTAAGGGAAAAACTGTTTTTT; CDR3aa: CAISDDRLREKLFF
v_gene: TRBV20-1; abundance: many; d_gene: TRBD1; j_gene: TRBJ2-3; CDR3nt: TGCAGTGCTAGCATATACCGGACAGGGGGGAAGGGAGATACGCAGTATTTT; CDR3aa: CSASIYRTGGKGDTQYF
v_gene: TRBV10-3; abundance: many; d_gene: .; j_gene: TRBJ1-2; CDR3nt: TGTGCCATCAGTGGAGGTCTTGGGCAGGATGGAGCTAACTATGGCTACACCTTC; CDR3aa: CAISGGLGQDGANYGYTF
v_gene: TRBV9; abundance: .; d_gene: TRBD1; j_gene: TRBJ1-1; CDR3nt: TGTGCCAGCAGCGTAGAATCGGGACAGGGAAGAACTGAAGCTTTCTTT; CDR3aa: CASSVESGQGRTEAFF
v_gene: TRBV13; abundance: few; d_gene: TRBD2; j_gene: TRBJ2-7; CDR3nt: TGTGCCAGCAGCCCGTCCCGGGGACTAGCGGGAGATCCCTACGAGCAGTACTTC; CDR3aa: CASSPSRGLAGDPYEQYF
v_gene: TRBV6-1; abundance: many; d_gene: .; j_gene: TRBJ1-1; CDR3nt: TGTGCCAGCAGGACGGGGGGGTACACTGAAGCTTTCTTT; CDR3aa: CASRTGGYTEAFF
v_gene: TRBV28; abundance: many; d_gene: .; j_gene: TRBJ2-7; CDR3nt: TGTGCCAGCAGTCCTACACGACAGGACCGCCCCTACGAGCAGTACTTC; CDR3aa: CASSPTRQDRPYEQYF